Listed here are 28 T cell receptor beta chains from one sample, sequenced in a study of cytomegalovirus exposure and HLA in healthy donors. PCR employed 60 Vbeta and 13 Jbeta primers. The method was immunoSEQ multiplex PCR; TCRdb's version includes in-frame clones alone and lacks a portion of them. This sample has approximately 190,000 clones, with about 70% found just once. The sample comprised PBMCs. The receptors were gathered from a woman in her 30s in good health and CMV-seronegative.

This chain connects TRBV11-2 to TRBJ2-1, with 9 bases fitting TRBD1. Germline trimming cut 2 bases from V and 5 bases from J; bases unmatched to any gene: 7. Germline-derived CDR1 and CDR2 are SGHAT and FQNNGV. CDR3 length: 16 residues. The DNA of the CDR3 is TGTGCCAGCAGCTTAAGGCAGGACAGGGGCCACAATGAGCAGTTCTTC. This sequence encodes CASSLRQDRGHNEQFF.

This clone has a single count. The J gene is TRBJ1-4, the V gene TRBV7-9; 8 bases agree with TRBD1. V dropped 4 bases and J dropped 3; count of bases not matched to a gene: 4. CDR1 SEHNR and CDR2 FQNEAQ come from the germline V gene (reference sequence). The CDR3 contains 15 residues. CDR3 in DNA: TGTGCCAGCAGCTACCGGACAGGGCCTAATGAAAAACTGTTTTTT. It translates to CASSYRTGPNEKLFF.

In DNA form, the CDR3 reads TGTGCCAGCAACCTCGGCGGGGAGCAGTACTTC. Its translation is CASNLGGEQYF. V and J are TRBV6-5 and TRBJ2-7; the D gene is possibly TRBD2 (5 bases). V lost 7 bases, J lost 7 bases, and 11 bases lay in between. Per germline, CDR1 MNHEY and CDR2 SVGAGI. The CDR3 is 11 residues long.

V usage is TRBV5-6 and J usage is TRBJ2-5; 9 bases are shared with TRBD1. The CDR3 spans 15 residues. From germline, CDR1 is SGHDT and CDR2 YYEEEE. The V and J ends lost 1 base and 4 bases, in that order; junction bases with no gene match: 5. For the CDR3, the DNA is TGTGCCAGCAGCTTGTACGGGACAGGGTTAGAGACCCAGTACTTC. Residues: CASSLYGTGLETQYF.

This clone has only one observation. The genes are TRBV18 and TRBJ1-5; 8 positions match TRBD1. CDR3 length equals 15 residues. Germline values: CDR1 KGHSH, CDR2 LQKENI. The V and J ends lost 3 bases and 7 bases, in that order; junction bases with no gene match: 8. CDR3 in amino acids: CASSPVQGARQPQHF. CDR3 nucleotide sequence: TGTGCCAGCTCACCGGTCCAGGGGGCAAGACAGCCCCAGCATTTT.

In DNA form, the CDR3 reads TGTGCCAGCAGCGTACATCCGAGCAGCGGGGAGACCCAGTACTTC. Translated: CASSVHPSSGETQYF. The chain employs TRBV9 and TRBJ2-5; D perhaps matches TRBD2 (6 bases). Germline-derived CDR1 and CDR2 are SGDLS and YYNGEE. The CDR3 runs 15 residues. V shed 1 base and J shed 5 bases, with 15 bases lying between them.

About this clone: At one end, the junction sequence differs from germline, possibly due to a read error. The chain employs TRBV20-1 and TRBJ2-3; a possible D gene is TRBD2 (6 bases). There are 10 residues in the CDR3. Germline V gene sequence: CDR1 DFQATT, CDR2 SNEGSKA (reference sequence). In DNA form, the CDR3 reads TGCAGTGCTCTAAGGACTACGGGGGTTTTT. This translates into CSALRTTGVF.

The CDR3 loop reads CASSQDGGLAGQETQYF. The DNA for the CDR3 is TGCGCCAGCAGCCAAGATGGCGGACTAGCGGGGCAAGAGACCCAGTACTTC. The chain combines TRBV4-1 with TRBJ2-5; TRBD2 matches at 12 bases. Germline assignment: CDR1 MGHRA and CDR2 YSYEKL. The CDR3 runs to 17 residues. J lost 2 bases, V lost 0 bases, and 4 bases had no gene match.

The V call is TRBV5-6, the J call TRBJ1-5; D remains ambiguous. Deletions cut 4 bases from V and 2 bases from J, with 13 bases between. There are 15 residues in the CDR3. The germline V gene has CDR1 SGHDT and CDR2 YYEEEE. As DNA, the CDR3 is TGTGCCAGCAGCAAAACTTGGAGGCGCAATCAGCCCCAGCATTTT. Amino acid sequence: CASSKTWRRNQPQHF.

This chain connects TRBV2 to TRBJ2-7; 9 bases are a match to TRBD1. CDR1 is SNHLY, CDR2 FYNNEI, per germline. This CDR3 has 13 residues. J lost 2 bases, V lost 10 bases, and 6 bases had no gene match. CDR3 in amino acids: CATDRGLPYEQYF. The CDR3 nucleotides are TGTGCCACCGACAGGGGGTTACCCTACGAGCAGTACTTC.

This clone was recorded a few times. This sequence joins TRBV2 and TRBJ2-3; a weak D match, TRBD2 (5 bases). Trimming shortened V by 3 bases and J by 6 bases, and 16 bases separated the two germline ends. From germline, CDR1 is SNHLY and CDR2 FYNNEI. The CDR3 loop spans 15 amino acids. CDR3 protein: CASSDFLALRDTQYF. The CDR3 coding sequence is TGTGCCAGCAGTGATTTTCTAGCCCTCCGGGATACGCAGTATTTT.

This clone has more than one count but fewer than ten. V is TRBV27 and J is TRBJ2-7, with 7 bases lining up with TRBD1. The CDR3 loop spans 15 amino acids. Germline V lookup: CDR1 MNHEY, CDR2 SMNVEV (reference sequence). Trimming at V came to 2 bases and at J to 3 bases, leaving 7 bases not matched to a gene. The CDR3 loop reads CASSLIRDSNYEQYF. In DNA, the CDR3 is TGTGCCAGCAGTTTAATCAGGGACAGCAACTACGAGCAGTACTTC.

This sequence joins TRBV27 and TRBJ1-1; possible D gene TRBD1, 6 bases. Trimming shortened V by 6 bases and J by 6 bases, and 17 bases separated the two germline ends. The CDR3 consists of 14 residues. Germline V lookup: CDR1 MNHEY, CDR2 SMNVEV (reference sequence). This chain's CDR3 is CASSKQGIGSEAFF. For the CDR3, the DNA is TGTGCCAGCAGCAAACAGGGTATAGGCTCTGAAGCTTTCTTT.

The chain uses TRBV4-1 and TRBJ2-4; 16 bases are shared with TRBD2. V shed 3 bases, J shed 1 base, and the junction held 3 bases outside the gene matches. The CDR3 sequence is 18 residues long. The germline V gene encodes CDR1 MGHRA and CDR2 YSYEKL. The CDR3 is CASSQGLAGGRAKNIQYF. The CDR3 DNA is TGCGCCAGCAGCCAGGGACTAGCGGGGGGGCGGGCCAAAAACATTCAGTACTTC.

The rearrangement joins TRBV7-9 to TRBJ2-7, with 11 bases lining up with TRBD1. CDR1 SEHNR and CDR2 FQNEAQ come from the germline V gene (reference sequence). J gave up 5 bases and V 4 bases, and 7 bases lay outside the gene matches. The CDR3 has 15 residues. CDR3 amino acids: CASSWRDRGFHEQYF. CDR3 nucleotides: TGTGCCAGCAGCTGGAGGGACAGGGGGTTCCACGAGCAGTACTTC.

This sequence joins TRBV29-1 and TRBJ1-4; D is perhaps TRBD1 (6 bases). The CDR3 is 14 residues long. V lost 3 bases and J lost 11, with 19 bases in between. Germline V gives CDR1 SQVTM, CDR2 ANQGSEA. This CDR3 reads CSVDGGQGRNKLFF. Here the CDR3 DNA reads TGCAGCGTTGACGGGGGGCAGGGGAGGAACAAACTGTTTTTT.

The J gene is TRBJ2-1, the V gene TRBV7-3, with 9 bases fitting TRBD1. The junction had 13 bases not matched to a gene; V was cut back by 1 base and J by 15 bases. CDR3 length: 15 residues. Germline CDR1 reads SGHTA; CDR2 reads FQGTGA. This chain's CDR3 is CASSLIGEQGAPWFF. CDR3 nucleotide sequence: TGTGCCAGCAGCTTAATCGGGGAACAGGGGGCACCGTGGTTCTTC.

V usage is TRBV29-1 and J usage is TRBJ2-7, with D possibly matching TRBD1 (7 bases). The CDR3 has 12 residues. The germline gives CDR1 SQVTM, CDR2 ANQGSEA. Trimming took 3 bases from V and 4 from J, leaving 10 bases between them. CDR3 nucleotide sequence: TGCAGCGTTGAGACAGGGAGGTACGAGCAGTACTTC. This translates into CSVETGRYEQYF.

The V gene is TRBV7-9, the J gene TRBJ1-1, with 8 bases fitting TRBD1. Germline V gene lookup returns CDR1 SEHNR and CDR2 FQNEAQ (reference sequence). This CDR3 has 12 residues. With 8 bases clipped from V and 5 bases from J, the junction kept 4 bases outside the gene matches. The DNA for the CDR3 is TGTGCCAGCTTGACAGGGGCAACTGAAGCTTTCTTT. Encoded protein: CASLTGATEAFF.

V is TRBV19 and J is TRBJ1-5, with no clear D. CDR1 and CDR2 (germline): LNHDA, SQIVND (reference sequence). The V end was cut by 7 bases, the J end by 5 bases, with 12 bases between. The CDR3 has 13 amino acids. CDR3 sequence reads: CASTPNSYQPQHF. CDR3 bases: TGTGCCAGTACCCCGAACTCTTATCAGCCCCAGCATTTT.

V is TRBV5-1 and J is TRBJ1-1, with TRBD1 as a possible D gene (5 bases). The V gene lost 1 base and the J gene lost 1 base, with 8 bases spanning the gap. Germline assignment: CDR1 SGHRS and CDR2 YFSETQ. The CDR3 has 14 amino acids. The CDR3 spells CASSLTGTNTEAFF. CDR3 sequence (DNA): TGCGCCAGCAGCTTGACAGGAACGAACACTGAAGCTTTCTTT.

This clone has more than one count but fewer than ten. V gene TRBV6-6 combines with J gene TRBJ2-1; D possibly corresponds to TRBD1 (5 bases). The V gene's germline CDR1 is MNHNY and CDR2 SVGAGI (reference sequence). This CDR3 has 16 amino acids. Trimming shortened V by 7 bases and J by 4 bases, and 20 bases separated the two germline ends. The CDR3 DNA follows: TGTGCCAGCACTAACCAGAACAGGTTTCGATACAATGAGCAGTTCTTC. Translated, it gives CASTNQNRFRYNEQFF.

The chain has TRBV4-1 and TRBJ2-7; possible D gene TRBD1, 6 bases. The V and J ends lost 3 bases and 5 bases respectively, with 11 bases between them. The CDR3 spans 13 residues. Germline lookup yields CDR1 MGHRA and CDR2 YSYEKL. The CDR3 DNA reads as TGCGCCAGCAGCCAGTTGGCAGGGGACGAGCAGTACTTC. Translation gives CASSQLAGDEQYF.

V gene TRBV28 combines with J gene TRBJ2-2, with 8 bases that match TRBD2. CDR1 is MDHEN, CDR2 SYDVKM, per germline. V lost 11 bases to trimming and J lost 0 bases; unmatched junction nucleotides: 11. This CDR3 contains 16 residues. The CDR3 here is CAGGGGLPSNTGELFF. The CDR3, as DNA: TGTGCCGGGGGCGGGGGGCTTCCTTCGAACACCGGGGAGCTGTTTTTT.

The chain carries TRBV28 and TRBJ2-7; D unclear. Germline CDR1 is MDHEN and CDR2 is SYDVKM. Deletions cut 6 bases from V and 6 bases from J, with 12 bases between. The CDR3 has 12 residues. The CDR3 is CASSPPSREQYF. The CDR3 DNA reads TGTGCCAGCAGCCCTCCGTCCCGCGAGCAGTACTTC.

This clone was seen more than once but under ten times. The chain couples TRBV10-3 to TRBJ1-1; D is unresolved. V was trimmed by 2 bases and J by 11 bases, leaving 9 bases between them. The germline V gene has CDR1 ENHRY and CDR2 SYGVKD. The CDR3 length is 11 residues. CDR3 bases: TGTGCCATCAGTGAGGGACGGGAGGCTTTCTTT. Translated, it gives CAISEGREAFF.

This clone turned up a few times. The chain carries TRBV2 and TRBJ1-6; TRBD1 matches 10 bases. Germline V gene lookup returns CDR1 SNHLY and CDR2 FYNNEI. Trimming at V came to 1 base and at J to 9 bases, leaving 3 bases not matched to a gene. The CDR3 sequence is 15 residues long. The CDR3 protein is CASSEVGQGPSPLHF. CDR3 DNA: TGTGCCAGCAGTGAAGTGGGACAGGGGCCTTCACCCCTCCACTTT.

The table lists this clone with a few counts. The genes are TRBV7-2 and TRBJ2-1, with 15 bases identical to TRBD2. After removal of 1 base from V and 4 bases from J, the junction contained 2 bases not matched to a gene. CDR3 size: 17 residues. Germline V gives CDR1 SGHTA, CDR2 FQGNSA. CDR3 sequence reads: CASSLGGTSGRYNEQFF. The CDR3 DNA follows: TGTGCCAGCAGCTTAGGAGGGACTAGCGGGAGGTACAATGAGCAGTTCTTC.